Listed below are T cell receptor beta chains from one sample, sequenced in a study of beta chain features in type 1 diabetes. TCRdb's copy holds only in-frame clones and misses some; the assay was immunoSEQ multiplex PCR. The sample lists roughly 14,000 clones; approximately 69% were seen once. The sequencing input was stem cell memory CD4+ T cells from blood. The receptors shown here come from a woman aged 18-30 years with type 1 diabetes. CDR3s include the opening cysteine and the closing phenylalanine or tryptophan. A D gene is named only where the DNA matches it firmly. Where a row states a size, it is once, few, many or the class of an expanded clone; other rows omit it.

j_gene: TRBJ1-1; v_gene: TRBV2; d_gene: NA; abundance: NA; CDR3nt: TGTGCCAGCCGCCTGGAGGGGCCGCGGAACACTGAAGCTTTCTTT; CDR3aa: CASRLEGPRNTEAFF
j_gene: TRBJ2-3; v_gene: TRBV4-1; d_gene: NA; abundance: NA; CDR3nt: TGCGCCAGCAGCCAAGCGACAGGGACTAGCACAGATACGCAGTATTTT; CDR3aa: CASSQATGTSTDTQYF
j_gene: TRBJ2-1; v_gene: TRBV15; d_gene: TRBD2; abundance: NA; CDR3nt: TGTGCCACCAGCTCCCGGACTAGCGGGAGAAATGAGCAGTTCTTC; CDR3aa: CATSSRTSGRNEQFF
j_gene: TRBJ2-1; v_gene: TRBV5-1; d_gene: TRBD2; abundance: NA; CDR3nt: TGCGCCAGCAGCTTCACCTCCGGGACTAGCAGTGAGCAGTTCTTC; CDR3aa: CASSFTSGTSSEQFF
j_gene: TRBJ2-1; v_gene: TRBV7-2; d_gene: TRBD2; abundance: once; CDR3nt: TGTGCCAGCAGCTTATCTAGCGGGACCCACAATGAGCAGTTCTTC; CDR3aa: CASSLSSGTHNEQFF
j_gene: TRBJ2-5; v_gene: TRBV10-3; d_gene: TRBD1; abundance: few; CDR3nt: TGTGCCATCAGACAGGGGGCCGCGGAGACCCAGTACTTC; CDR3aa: CAIRQGAAETQYF
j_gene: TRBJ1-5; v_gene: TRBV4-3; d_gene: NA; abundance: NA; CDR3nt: TGCGCCAGCAGCCAAGTGAAAAAGACGCCCTGGGGCGGTCCAGGGGATCAGCCCCAGCATTTT; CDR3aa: CASSQVKKTPWGGPGDQPQHF
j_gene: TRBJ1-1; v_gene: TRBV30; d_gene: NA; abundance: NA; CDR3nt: TGTGCCTGGAGGGCGCTTCCCCGTCCCAGGCCGGGACACTTATACACTGAAGCTTTCTTT; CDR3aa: CAWRALPRPRPGHLYTEAFF
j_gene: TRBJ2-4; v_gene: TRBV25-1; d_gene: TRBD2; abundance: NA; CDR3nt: TGTGCCAGCAGTGAAGTGGGTAGCGGGAGCGCCAAAAACATTCAGTACTTC; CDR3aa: CASSEVGSGSAKNIQYF
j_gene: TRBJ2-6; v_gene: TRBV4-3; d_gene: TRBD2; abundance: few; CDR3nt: TGCGCCAGCAGCGAAGGGACTAGCGGGGGCTCTGGGGCCAACGTCCTGACTTTC; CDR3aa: CASSEGTSGGSGANVLTF
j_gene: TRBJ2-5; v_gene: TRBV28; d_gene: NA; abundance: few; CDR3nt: TGTGCCAGCAGTTCCCAACCCCGCGGGACCCAGTACTTC; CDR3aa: CASSSQPRGTQYF
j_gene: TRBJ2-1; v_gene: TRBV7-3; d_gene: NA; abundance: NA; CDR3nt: TGTGCCAGCAGCTTAATATCGGGGAATGAGCAGTTCTTC; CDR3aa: CASSLISGNEQFF
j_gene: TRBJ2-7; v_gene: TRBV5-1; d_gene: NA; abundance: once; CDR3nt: TGCGCCAGCAGCTTAGCGGGGCCCTCAGGGGAATACGAGCAGTACTTC; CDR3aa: CASSLAGPSGEYEQYF
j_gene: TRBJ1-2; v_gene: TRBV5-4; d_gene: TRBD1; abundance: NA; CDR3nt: TGTGCCAGCAGCTTGGAATCGAGGGGGCTCTATGGCTACACCTTC; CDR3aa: CASSLESRGLYGYTF
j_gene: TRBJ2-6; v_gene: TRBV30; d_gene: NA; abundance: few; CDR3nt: TGTGCCTGGAGTGTCAGGAGGGGGCTCTGGGCCAACGTCCTGACTTTC; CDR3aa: CAWSVRRGLWANVLTF
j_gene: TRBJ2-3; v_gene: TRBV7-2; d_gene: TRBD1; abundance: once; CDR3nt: TGTGCCAGCAGCTTAGACAGGGGGTTGATGACAGATACGCAGTATTTT; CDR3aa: CASSLDRGLMTDTQYF
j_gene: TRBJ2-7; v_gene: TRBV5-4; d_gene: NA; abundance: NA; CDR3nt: TGTGCCAGCAGCTCCGAGGGGGATTCCTACGAGCAGTACTTC; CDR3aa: CASSSEGDSYEQYF
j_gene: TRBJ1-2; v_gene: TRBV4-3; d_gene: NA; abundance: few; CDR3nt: TGCGCCAGCAGCCAAGCGGCAGGGTCCGGCTATGGCTACACCTTC; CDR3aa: CASSQAAGSGYGYTF
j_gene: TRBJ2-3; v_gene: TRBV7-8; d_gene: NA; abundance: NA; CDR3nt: TGTGCCAGCAGTCGCAGTGACTCCACAGATACGCAGTATTTT; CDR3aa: CASSRSDSTDTQYF
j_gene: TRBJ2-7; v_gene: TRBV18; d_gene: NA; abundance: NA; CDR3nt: TGTGCCAGCTCACCGTCTTCAGGGTACGACGAGCAGTACTTC; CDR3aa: CASSPSSGYDEQYF
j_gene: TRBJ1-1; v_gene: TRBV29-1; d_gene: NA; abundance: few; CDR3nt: TGCAGCGTCCCCGGAGCAGGGTTAACTGAAGCTTTCTTT; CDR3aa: CSVPGAGLTEAFF
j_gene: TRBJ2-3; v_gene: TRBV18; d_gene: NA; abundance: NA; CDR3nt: TGTGCCAGTTCAACTCGGGACACAGATACGCAGTATTTT; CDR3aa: CASSTRDTDTQYF
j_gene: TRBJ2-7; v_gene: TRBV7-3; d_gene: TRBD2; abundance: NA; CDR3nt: TGTGCCAGCAGCCCAGGACTAGCGGGAGGTCCAGAGCAGTACTTC; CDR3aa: CASSPGLAGGPEQYF
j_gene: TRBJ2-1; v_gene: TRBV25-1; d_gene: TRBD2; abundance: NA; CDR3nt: TGTGCCAGCATGGGGACTAGCGGATATGGGGAGCAGTTCTTC; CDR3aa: CASMGTSGYGEQFF
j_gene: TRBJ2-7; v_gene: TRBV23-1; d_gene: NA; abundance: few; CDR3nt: TGCGCCAGCAGTTTTAAGGAGGACTACTACGAGCAGTACTTC; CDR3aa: CASSFKEDYYEQYF
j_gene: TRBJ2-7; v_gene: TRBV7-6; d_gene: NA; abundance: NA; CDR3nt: TGTGCCAGCAGCCCGCAGGGTCACGAGCAGTACTTC; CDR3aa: CASSPQGHEQYF
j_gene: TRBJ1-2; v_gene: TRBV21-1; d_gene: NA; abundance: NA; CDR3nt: TGTGCCTTGGCAGCGCCCAGTTATGGCTACACCTTC; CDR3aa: CALAAPSYGYTF
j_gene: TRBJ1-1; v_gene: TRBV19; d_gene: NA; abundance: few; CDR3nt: TGTGCCAGTAGTGCGGTCGGGGGTGAAGCTTTCTTT; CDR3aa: CASSAVGGEAFF
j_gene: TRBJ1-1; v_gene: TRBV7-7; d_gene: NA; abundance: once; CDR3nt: TGTGCCAGCAGCCAGGACACCGACACTGAAGCTTTCTTT; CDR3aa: CASSQDTDTEAFF
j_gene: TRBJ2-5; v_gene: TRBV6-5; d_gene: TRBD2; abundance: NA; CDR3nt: TGTGCCAGCAGTTACTCGGCGGGAGGGCCAGAGACCCAGTACTTC; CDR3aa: CASSYSAGGPETQYF
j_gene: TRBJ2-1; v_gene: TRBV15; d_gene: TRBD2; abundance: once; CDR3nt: TGTGCCACCACCACAGCGGGGGACTACAATGAGCAGTTCTTC; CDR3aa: CATTTAGDYNEQFF
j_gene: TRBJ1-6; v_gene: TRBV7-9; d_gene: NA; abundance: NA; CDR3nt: TGTGCCAGCAGCTCCCCCACAGGGAATAATTCACCCCTCCACTTT; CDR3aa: CASSSPTGNNSPLHF
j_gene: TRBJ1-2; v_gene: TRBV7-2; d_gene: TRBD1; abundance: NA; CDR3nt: TGTGCCAGCAGCTTAGAACCAGGGGGCGGCTACACCTTC; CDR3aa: CASSLEPGGGYTF
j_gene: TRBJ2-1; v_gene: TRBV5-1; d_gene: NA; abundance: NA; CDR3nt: TGCGCCAGCAGCTTGGGGCTGAGGGTCCGGTCTGACTCCTACAATGAGCAGTTCTTC; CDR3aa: CASSLGLRVRSDSYNEQFF
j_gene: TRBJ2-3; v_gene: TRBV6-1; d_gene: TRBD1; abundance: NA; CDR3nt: TGTGCCAGCAGGGACAGGGGGAGTTATACGCAGTATTTT; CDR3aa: CASRDRGSYTQYF
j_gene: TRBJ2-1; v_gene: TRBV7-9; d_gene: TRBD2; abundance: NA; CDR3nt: TGTGCCAGCAGCACTATTTGGCTAGCGGGGAATGAGCAGTTCTTC; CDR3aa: CASSTIWLAGNEQFF
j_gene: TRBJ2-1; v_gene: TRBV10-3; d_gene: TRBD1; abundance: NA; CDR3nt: TGTGCCATCAGTGACTCCGGGACAGGGGACAATGAGCAGTTCTTC; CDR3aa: CAISDSGTGDNEQFF
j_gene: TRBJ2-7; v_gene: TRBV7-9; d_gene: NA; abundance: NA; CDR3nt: TGTGCCAGCAGCTTCGCAGCCTACGAGCAGTACTTC; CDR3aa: CASSFAAYEQYF
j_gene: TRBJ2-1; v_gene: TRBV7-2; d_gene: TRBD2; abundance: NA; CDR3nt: TGTGCCAGCAGCTCCCAGTTACTAGCGGGAGGGCCCGGTGAGCAGTTCTTC; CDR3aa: CASSSQLLAGGPGEQFF
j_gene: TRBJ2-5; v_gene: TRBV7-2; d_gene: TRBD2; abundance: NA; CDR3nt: TGTGCCAGCACCCCCTGGGGACTAGCGGGTTATGAGCAGTACTTC; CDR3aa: CASTPWGLAGYEQYF
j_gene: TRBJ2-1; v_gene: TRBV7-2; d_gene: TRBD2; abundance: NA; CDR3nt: TGTGCCAGCAGGATCGGGCGGGGGGGCGATGAGCAGTTCTTC; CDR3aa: CASRIGRGGDEQFF
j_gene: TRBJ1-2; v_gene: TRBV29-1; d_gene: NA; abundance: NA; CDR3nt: TGCAGCGTTGAACAGTCCTATGGCTACACCTTC; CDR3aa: CSVEQSYGYTF
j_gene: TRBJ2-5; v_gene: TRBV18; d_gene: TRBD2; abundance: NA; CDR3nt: TGTGCCAGCTCACCGGTAGCGGGAGATCCCCCCCCTCCGGAGACCCAGTACTTC; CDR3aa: CASSPVAGDPPPPETQYF
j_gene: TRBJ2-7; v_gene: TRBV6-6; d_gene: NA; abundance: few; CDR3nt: TGTGCCAGCAGTAATATCCGGGTTAACTACGAGCAGTACTTC; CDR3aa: CASSNIRVNYEQYF
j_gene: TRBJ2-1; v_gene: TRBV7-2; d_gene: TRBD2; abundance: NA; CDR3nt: TGTGCCAGCAGCGTTAGCGGGGGGGGAATGTACAATGAGCAGTTCTTC; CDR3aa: CASSVSGGGMYNEQFF
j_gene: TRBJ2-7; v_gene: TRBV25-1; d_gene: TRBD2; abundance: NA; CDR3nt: TGTGCCAGCAGCCCTGGGGTGGCGGGGGGCCACTACGAGCAGTACTTC; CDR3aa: CASSPGVAGGHYEQYF
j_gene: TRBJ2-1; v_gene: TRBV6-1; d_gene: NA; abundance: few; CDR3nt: TGTGCCAGCAGGGCCCCGGGAAATGAGCAGTTCTTC; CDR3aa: CASRAPGNEQFF
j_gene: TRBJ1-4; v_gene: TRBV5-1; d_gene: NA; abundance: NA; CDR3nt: TGCGCCAGCAGCTTGTTCCCGGGGAGTAAAACTAATGAAAAACTGTTTTTT; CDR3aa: CASSLFPGSKTNEKLFF
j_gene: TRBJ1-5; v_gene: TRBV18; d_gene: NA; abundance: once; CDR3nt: TGTGCCAGCTCACCGAGAGGACAGAGAGATCAGCCCCAGCATTTT; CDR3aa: CASSPRGQRDQPQHF